These 16 T cell receptor beta chains originate from one sample sequenced in a study of T cell changes during pregnancy in multiple sclerosis. The table came from immunoSEQ multiplex PCR; TCRdb's copy has only in-frame clones and leaves some out. Among some 80,000 clones listed, 89% were seen once. Sequences were derived from peripheral blood, sampled in the first trimester of pregnancy. The receptors come from a female donor in good health, enrolled as a control in a pregnancy study.

The genes are TRBV10-3 and TRBJ1-1; D gene unclear. The CDR3 sequence is 12 residues long. Germline-derived CDR1 and CDR2 are ENHRY and SYGVKD. V was trimmed by 8 bases and J by 1 base, leaving 8 bases between them. CDR3 region: CAIREGNTEAFF. The DNA for the CDR3 is TGTGCCATCCGAGAGGGGAACACTGAAGCTTTCTTT.

The V and J genes are TRBV12-5 and TRBJ2-1; tentatively, D is TRBD2 (6 bases). The germline V gene has CDR1 LGHNT and CDR2 FRNRAP. CDR3 size: 14 residues. Trimming left V 5 bases short and J 0 bases short, with 8 bases between. This chain's CDR3 is CASGGGNSYNEQFF. The CDR3 DNA follows: TGTGCTAGTGGTGGCGGGAACTCCTACAATGAGCAGTTCTTC.

As concerns this clone: The same CDR3 is also encoded by other DNA sequences in this sample. The V and J genes are TRBV5-1 and TRBJ2-7, with 8 nucleotides matching TRBD1. The CDR3 covers 14 residues. Germline V gene lookup returns CDR1 SGHRS and CDR2 YFSETQ. Trimming removed 3 bases from V and 0 bases from J; junction bases left unmatched: 2. CDR3 residues: CASSSGTGSYEQYF. The CDR3 DNA reads TGCGCCAGCAGCTCCGGGACAGGCTCCTACGAGCAGTACTTC.

The V call is TRBV25-1, the J call TRBJ2-7, with 10 bases identical to TRBD2. CDR3 length equals 14 residues. From germline, CDR1 is MGHDK and CDR2 SYGVNS. V shed 7 bases, J shed 2 bases, and the junction held 5 bases outside the gene matches. The CDR3 coding sequence is TGTGCCAGCAAAGCGGGAGGGCCTCCCTACGAGCAGTACTTC. Protein product: CASKAGGPPYEQYF.

V gene TRBV5-4 combines with J gene TRBJ1-2; maybe TRBD1 (6 bases). Trimming took off 4 bases at V and 2 bases at J, with 9 bases between the two ends. The CDR3 consists of 13 residues. The germline V gene encodes CDR1 SGHNT and CDR2 YYREEE (reference sequence). CDR3 loop: CASSVQGNYGYTF. DNA of the CDR3: TGTGCCAGCAGCGTACAGGGAAACTATGGCTACACCTTC. Based on the CDR3 plus reference TRBV5-4 and TRBJ1-2, the full variable domain is ETGVTQSPTHLIKTRGQQVTLRCSSQSGHNTVSWYQQALGQGPQFIFQYYREEENGRGNFPPRFSGLQFPNYSSELNVNALELDDSALYLCASSVQGNYGYTFGSGTRLTVV.

The chain recombines TRBV5-5 with TRBJ2-7; the match to TRBD2 covers 9 bases. This CDR3 region has 15 residues. The germline V gene encodes CDR1 SGHKS and CDR2 YYEKEE (reference sequence). V lost 2 bases to trimming and J lost 5 bases; unmatched junction nucleotides: 8. The CDR3 spells CASSFLTSGLNEQYF. CDR3 DNA sequence: TGTGCCAGCAGCTTTCTCACTAGCGGGCTCAACGAGCAGTACTTC.

Only a few counts were recorded for this clone. This chain's CDR3 is CASSLVRTEVVEKLFF. In DNA, the CDR3 is TGTGCCAGCAGCTTAGTACGGACAGAGGTAGTCGAAAAACTGTTTTTT. V usage is TRBV11-2 and J usage is TRBJ1-4; D perhaps matches TRBD1 (6 bases). The V gene's germline CDR1 is SGHAT and CDR2 FQNNGV. The CDR3 covers 16 residues. The V end was cut by 1 base, the J end by 8 bases, with 17 bases between.

The genes are TRBV2 and TRBJ1-4, with 8 bases aligning to TRBD1. CDR1 and CDR2 from the germline V gene are SNHLY and FYNNEI. The V segment lost 6 bases and the J segment 10 bases; nucleotides outside the gene matches: 10. The CDR3 loop spans 14 amino acids. CDR3 sequence: CASRGDRTPGKLFF. The CDR3, as DNA: TGTGCCAGCAGAGGGGACAGGACTCCCGGAAAACTGTTTTTT.

This clone appeared once. The V and J genes are TRBV7-9 and TRBJ1-3; no clear D. CDR3 size: 15 residues. The germline V and J ends were trimmed by 5 bases and 0 bases, with 11 bases remaining between them. Germline lookup yields CDR1 SEHNR and CDR2 FQNEAQ (reference sequence). This CDR3 reads CASSRGRGSGNTIYF. The CDR3 DNA reads TGTGCCAGCAGCCGAGGGCGGGGCTCTGGAAACACCATATATTTT.

The CDR3 nucleotides are TGTGCCAGTCGCAGGGAGGGTGGCTACACCTTC. Translating it yields CASRREGGYTF. The chain employs TRBV2 and TRBJ1-2, with a weak D call TRBD1 (5 bases). With 9 bases removed from V and 7 bases from J, the gap between germline ends came to 12 bases. The CDR3 is 11 residues long. CDR1 is SNHLY, CDR2 FYNNEI, per germline. The variable domain in full, completed from reference TRBV2 and TRBJ1-2, reads EPEVTQTPSHQVTQMGQEVILRCVPISNHLYFYWYRQILGQKVEFLVSFYNNEISEKSEIFDDQFSVERPDGSNFTLKIRSTKLEDSAMYFCASRREGGYTFGSGTRLTVV.

This chain connects TRBV11-2 to TRBJ2-7, with D perhaps matching TRBD1 (7 bases). The germline V gene encodes CDR1 SGHAT and CDR2 FQNNGV. The CDR3 has 15 amino acids. Trimming took 5 bases from V and 1 from J, leaving 15 bases between them. Written as DNA, the CDR3 is TGTGCCAGCAGCAGACCGACAGGGACTTCCTACGAGCAGTACTTC. Its translation is CASSRPTGTSYEQYF.

The chain has TRBV18 and TRBJ2-1; 10 positions agree with TRBD2. The junction had 6 bases not matched to a gene; V was cut back by 6 bases and J by 7 bases. CDR3 length equals 14 residues. The germline CDR1 and CDR2 sequences are KGHSH and LQKENI. The CDR3 sequence: CASSRAGGDNEQFF. The CDR3 DNA follows: TGTGCCAGCTCCCGAGCGGGAGGGGATAATGAGCAGTTCTTC. Full variable domain (outside the CDR3, taken from reference TRBV18 and TRBJ2-1): NAGVMQNPRHLVRRRGQEARLRCSPMKGHSHVYWYRQLPEEGLKFMVYLQKENIIDESGMPKERFSAEFPKEGPSILRIQQVVRGDSAAYFCASSRAGGDNEQFFGPGTRLTVL.

The chain couples TRBV19 to TRBJ2-7, with D possibly TRBD1 on 5 matching bases. The germline gives CDR1 LNHDA, CDR2 SQIVND (reference sequence). Trimming pared 6 bases from V and 3 bases from J, leaving 15 bases between. The CDR3 is 14 residues long. CDR3 protein: CASSPLSDNYEQYF. The CDR3 region has the DNA TGTGCCAGTAGCCCCCTGTCGGACAACTACGAGCAGTACTTC. Full variable domain (missing parts from reference TRBV19 and TRBJ2-7): DGGITQSPKYLFRKEGQNVTLSCEQNLNHDAMYWYRQDPGQGLRLIYYSQIVNDFQKGDIAEGYSVSREKKESFPLTVTSAQKNPTAFYLCASSPLSDNYEQYFGPGTRLTVT.

The rearrangement joins TRBV28 to TRBJ2-1; 9 bases match TRBD2. The length of the CDR3 is 13 residues. V gave up 8 bases and J gave up 5 bases; unmatched junction bases: 4. Per germline, CDR1 MDHEN and CDR2 SYDVKM. The CDR3 region is CASVAGGDNEQFF. The CDR3 nucleotides are TGTGCCAGCGTCGCGGGAGGGGACAATGAGCAGTTCTTC.

The chain combines TRBV18 with TRBJ1-5; D unclear. Germline V gene sequence: CDR1 KGHSH, CDR2 LQKENI. The CDR3 has 13 amino acids. The V and J ends lost 2 bases and 7 bases respectively, with 9 bases between them. The CDR3 region is CASSPGEEQPQHF. The CDR3 nucleotides read TGTGCCAGCTCACCAGGGGAGGAACAGCCCCAGCATTTT.

The V and J genes are TRBV14 and TRBJ2-1, with 7 bases fitting TRBD1. Per germline, CDR1 SGHDN and CDR2 FVKESK. The CDR3 totals 15 residues. Unmatched junction bases numbered 13, after V lost 4 bases and J lost 10 bases. The CDR3: CASSLQGMIGGEQFF. CDR3 nucleotide sequence: TGTGCCAGCAGCCTACAGGGGATGATAGGGGGAGAGCAGTTCTTC.